Below, 6 T cell receptor beta chains from the same sample are listed, as sequenced in a study of T cell responses to AZD1222 COVID-19 vaccine. The repertoire was sequenced with immunoSEQ multiplex PCR; TCRdb's copy has only in-frame clones and lacks some. The table has tens of thousands of clones, 65% to 85% seen once; the top ten hold 20% to 25%. Sequenced here: peripheral blood, sampled on day 0 of MenACWY control vaccination. The receptors stem from an adult in good health.

This rearrangement joins TRBV3-1 (or the pseudogene TRBV3-2) to TRBJ2-1; TRBD1 aligns across 7 bases. The V segment lost 6 bases and the J segment 2 bases; nucleotides outside the gene matches: 1. Germline lookup yields CDR1 LGHDT and CDR2 YNNKEL (reference sequence). This CDR3 spans 13 amino acids. CDR3 region: CASRGTAYNEQFF. The CDR3, as DNA: TGTGCCAGCAGAGGGACAGCCTACAATGAGCAGTTCTTC.

This rearrangement joins TRBV28 to TRBJ1-1, with no clear D. The CDR3 runs to 12 residues. Germline V gene lookup returns CDR1 MDHEN and CDR2 SYDVKM. V lost 3 bases, J lost 6 bases, and 8 bases lay in between. The CDR3 sequence: CASSLERAEAFF. The CDR3 nucleotides are TGTGCCAGCAGTTTGGAGCGAGCTGAAGCTTTCTTT.

The V call is TRBV30, the J call TRBJ2-5; D tentatively reads TRBD1 or TRBD2 (6 bases each). The CDR3 is 13 amino acids. Germline CDR1 and CDR2: GTSNPN and SVGIG (reference sequence). The V and J ends lost 2 bases and 5 bases respectively, with 12 bases between them. CDR3: CAWSPTGGETQYF. The DNA for the CDR3 is TGTGCCTGGAGTCCGACAGGAGGGGAGACCCAGTACTTC.

V is TRBV6-5 and J is TRBJ2-3; D is ambiguous. Germline V gene data show CDR1 as MNHEY and CDR2 as SVGAGI. This CDR3 spans 14 amino acids. The ends were cut back, 0 bases at V and 4 bases at J, with 8 bases in the middle. In DNA, the CDR3 is TGTGCCAGCAGTTACTCGGAGTTTTCAGATACGCAGTATTTT. It specifies CASSYSEFSDTQYF.

V is TRBV30 and J is TRBJ2-1; 7 nucleotides agree with TRBD1. The length of the CDR3 is 13 residues. Germline loops: CDR1 GTSNPN, CDR2 SVGIG (reference sequence). V lost 2 bases to trimming and J lost 9 bases; unmatched junction nucleotides: 7. The CDR3 DNA sequence: TGTGCCTGGAGTACCTCGACAGGGTTTGAGCAGTTCTTC. Protein product: CAWSTSTGFEQFF.

The J gene is TRBJ2-5, the V gene TRBV10-2; no clear D. Germline lookup yields CDR1 WSHSY and CDR2 SAAADI. Trimming left V 6 bases short and J 3 bases short, with 8 bases between. There are 12 residues in the CDR3. CDR3 sequence reads: CASRDTKETQYF. CDR3 in DNA: TGCGCCAGCAGAGACACGAAAGAGACCCAGTACTTC.